Many counts were recorded for the clone carrying this TCR beta chain. Germline V gene sequence: CDR1 SGHRS, CDR2 YFSETQ. The CDR3 contains 14 residues. V shed 7 bases, J shed 6 bases, and the junction held 10 bases outside the gene matches. Template material for amplifying TCR beta CDR3 regions consisted of RNA transcripts. TCR CDR3 underwent first-round RT-PCR with the HTBI primer set. Each CDR3 protein is one row after TCRdb ran MiXCR on the multiplex PCR reads. The table shows about 610,000 distinct CDR3 sequences, with about 15% occurring only once. The sample originates from a study of T cells in Graves' hyperthyroidism and ophthalmopathy. Study in general: Peripheral blood was acquired at first diagnosis, ahead of any therapy whatsoever.

Diagnosis rested on symptoms, serum thyroxine and TRAb, thyroid ultrasound, and orbital computed tomography. The sample taken for sequencing was blood. The sequence derives from a woman aged 40 to 50 with Graves' ophthalmopathy. V and J are TRBV5-1 and TRBJ1-2; 9 nucleotides line up with TRBD1. CDR3 in amino acids: CASFSGDRAHGYTF. Here the CDR3 DNA reads TGCGCCAGCTTTAGTGGGGACAGGGCGCATGGCTACACCTTC.